A single sample is the source of the 8 T cell receptor beta chains below, sequenced in a study of immune characterization of retroperitoneal liposarcoma. TCRdb re-called the PCR reads through MiXCR, storing one row per CDR3 protein. The sample carries 800 to 1,000 distinct CDR3 sequences, less than 40% recorded once. The sequencing sample was made of tumor tissue. Receptor source: a male donor with retroperitoneal liposarcoma.

The chain employs TRBV6-6 and TRBJ1-2; 10 bases map to TRBD1. The V segment lost 0 bases and the J segment 4 bases; nucleotides outside the gene matches: 8. The CDR3 sequence is 17 residues long. The germline V gene has CDR1 MNHNY and CDR2 SVGAGI (reference sequence). Written as DNA, the CDR3 is TGTGCCAGCAGTTACTCGGGTCCGACAGGGGGCGGCTATGGCTACACCTTC. Amino acid sequence: CASSYSGPTGGGYGYTF.

On this clonotype itself: Being one base from a much bigger clone, this may be a read error. The chain employs TRBV27 and TRBJ2-1; 8 bases match TRBD1. The trim removed 3 bases at V and 10 bases at J, leaving 17 bases unmatched. The germline CDR1 and CDR2 sequences are MNHEY and SMNVEV (reference sequence). This CDR3 has 17 amino acids. The CDR3 reads CASSFQAGTGISYEQFF. DNA for the CDR3: TGTGCCAGCAGTTTTCAGGCAGGGACAGGAATTTCCTACGAGCAGTTCTTC.

This clonotype is classed as large. The CDR3 nucleotides read TGTGCCAGCAGTGAAGGGGGAGGGGGTAAGGATACGCAGTATTTT. It specifies CASSEGGGGKDTQYF. The rearrangement uses TRBV6-1 and TRBJ2-3; D is perhaps TRBD2 (7 bases). There are 15 residues in the CDR3. Germline CDR1 MNHNS, CDR2 SASEGT. V was shortened by 1 base and J by 6 bases, with 14 bases between the two germline ends.

This clonotype has only a few counts. The chain is built from TRBV11-3 and TRBJ2-3; D remains unclear. In germline, CDR1 is SGHNT, CDR2 YENEEA. This CDR3 region has 17 residues. V was shortened by 1 base and J by 1 base, with 15 bases between the two germline ends. Here the CDR3 DNA reads TGTGCCAGCAGCTTAGGTTTAGGCCGCGAGGGCACAGATACGCAGTATTTT. Translating it yields CASSLGLGREGTDTQYF. Full variable domain (remainder filled in from reference TRBV11-3 and TRBJ2-3): EAGVVQSPRYKIIEKKQPVAFWCNPISGHNTLYWYLQNLGQGPELLIRYENEEAVDDSQLPKDRFSAERLKGVDSTLKIQPAELGDSAVYLCASSLGLGREGTDTQYFGPGTRLTVL.

The genes are TRBV6-5 and TRBJ2-1; a weak D match, TRBD1 (6 bases). Trimming cost V 5 bases and J 0 bases, with 20 bases left between them. CDR3 length: 18 amino acids. Per germline, CDR1 MNHEY and CDR2 SVGAGI. CDR3 in amino acids: CASSRHAIQGHSYNEQFF. CDR3 DNA: TGTGCCAGCAGTCGCCACGCTATTCAGGGGCACTCCTACAATGAGCAGTTCTTC.

The gene calls are TRBV6-4 and TRBJ2-1, with TRBD1 identical over 7 bases. Germline V gene data show CDR1 as MRHNA and CDR2 as SNTAGT. V shed 2 bases and J 6 bases; nucleotides not matched to a gene: 1. The CDR3 sequence is 13 residues long. CDR3 protein: CASSDRDSNEQFF. The CDR3 nucleotides read TGTGCCAGCAGTGACCGGGACAGCAATGAGCAGTTCTTC.

This clonotype is termed large (0.1 to 1%). The chain has TRBV6-1 and TRBJ2-1, with D perhaps TRBD1 (6 bases). The J call may not be correct, given that the DNA end is closer to TRBJ2-7. The CDR3 totals 13 residues. Germline loops: CDR1 MNHNS, CDR2 SASEGT. CDR3 sequence reads: CASRLQGYGEQYF. CDR3 bases: TGTGCCAGCAGACTACAGGGCTACGGGGAGCAGTACTTC.

The chain joins TRBV5-1 to TRBJ1-2; no definite D call. CDR3 length equals 13 residues. CDR1 is SGHRS and CDR2 is YFSETQ in the germline V gene. V dropped 2 bases and J dropped 2 bases, with 7 bases sitting between them. In DNA, the CDR3 is TGCGCCAGCAGCTTAACACAAAACTATGGCTACACCTTC. It is translated as CASSLTQNYGYTF.